A selection of T cell receptor beta chains follows, all from one sample in a study of blood T cell repertoires in COVID-19. Measured with immunoSEQ multiplex PCR; TCRdb has only the in-frame clones, and not every one. The sample holds about 87,000 clones, over 80% seen once. The sample was peripheral blood. The receptors come from a woman between 65 and 79 years old with acute or convalescent COVID-19. Each CDR3 is given with its conserved first and last residue. D genes are given only for firm matches. Not all rows give a size; the values are once, few, many and, for expanded clones, a class.

cdr3_aa: CASSLSGKNTEAFF; cdr3_nt: TGCGCCAGCAGCTTGTCGGGAAAGAACACTGAAGCTTTCTTT; d_call: -; clone_size: -; v_call: TRBV5-1; cdr3_length: 14; j_call: TRBJ1-1
cdr3_aa: CASSKGQIPYNEQFF; cdr3_nt: TGCGCCAGCAGCAAGGGACAGATCCCCTACAATGAGCAGTTCTTC; d_call: TRBD1; clone_size: -; v_call: TRBV5-1; cdr3_length: 15; j_call: TRBJ2-1
cdr3_aa: CASSPRQGDSGNTIYF; cdr3_nt: TGTGCCAGTAGTCCTAGACAGGGAGATTCTGGAAACACCATATATTTT; d_call: TRBD1; clone_size: once; v_call: TRBV19; cdr3_length: 16; j_call: TRBJ1-3
cdr3_aa: CASSPPGQHTEAFF; cdr3_nt: TGTGCCAGCAGCCCCCCGGGACAGCACACTGAAGCTTTCTTT; d_call: TRBD1; clone_size: -; v_call: TRBV3-1/TRBV3-2; cdr3_length: 14; j_call: TRBJ1-1
cdr3_aa: CASSGQGLTEAFF; cdr3_nt: TGTGCCAGTTCGGGACAGGGGCTCACTGAAGCTTTCTTT; d_call: TRBD1; clone_size: once; v_call: TRBV19; cdr3_length: 13; j_call: TRBJ1-1
cdr3_aa: CASRVMTSPGDTQYF; cdr3_nt: TGTGCCAGCAGGGTTATGACTTCTCCGGGGGATACGCAGTATTTT; d_call: -; clone_size: -; v_call: TRBV6-5; cdr3_length: 15; j_call: TRBJ2-3
cdr3_aa: CASSLQRIGVTDTQYF; cdr3_nt: TGTGCCAGCAGCTTACAAAGGATAGGAGTCACAGATACGCAGTATTTT; d_call: -; clone_size: -; v_call: TRBV7-3; cdr3_length: 16; j_call: TRBJ2-3
cdr3_aa: CASSSDTNTEAFF; cdr3_nt: TGTGCCAGCAGCTCGGACACTAACACTGAAGCTTTCTTT; d_call: -; clone_size: -; v_call: TRBV7-6; cdr3_length: 13; j_call: TRBJ1-1
cdr3_aa: CASSQEGQNNEKLFF; cdr3_nt: TGCGCCAGCAGCCAAGAGGGGCAGAACAATGAAAAACTGTTTTTT; d_call: -; clone_size: -; v_call: TRBV4-1; cdr3_length: 15; j_call: TRBJ1-4
cdr3_aa: CASSQRQGGAFF; cdr3_nt: TGTGCCAGCAGCCAACGACAGGGCGGCGCTTTCTTT; d_call: TRBD1; clone_size: -; v_call: TRBV3-1/TRBV3-2; cdr3_length: 12; j_call: TRBJ1-1
cdr3_aa: CASSLVTYNEQFF; cdr3_nt: TGTGCCAGCAGCTTGGTAACATACAATGAGCAGTTCTTC; d_call: -; clone_size: few; v_call: TRBV5-6; cdr3_length: 13; j_call: TRBJ2-1
cdr3_aa: CASSSVGTQYF; cdr3_nt: TGCGCCAGCAGCTCGGTCGGGACCCAGTACTTC; d_call: -; clone_size: -; v_call: TRBV5-1; cdr3_length: 11; j_call: TRBJ2-5
cdr3_aa: CASSSRTVMNTEAFF; cdr3_nt: TGTGCCAGCAGCTCGAGGACAGTTATGAACACTGAAGCTTTCTTT; d_call: -; clone_size: -; v_call: TRBV13; cdr3_length: 15; j_call: TRBJ1-1
cdr3_aa: CASATRGTVDGELFF; cdr3_nt: TGTGCCAGCGCCACCCGCGGGACAGTTGACGGGGAGCTGTTTTTT; d_call: -; clone_size: -; v_call: TRBV6-5; cdr3_length: 15; j_call: TRBJ2-2
cdr3_aa: CAWSTGGVTYEQYF; cdr3_nt: TGTGCCTGGAGTACGGGCGGGGTTACCTACGAGCAGTACTTC; d_call: -; clone_size: -; v_call: TRBV30; cdr3_length: 14; j_call: TRBJ2-7
cdr3_aa: CASKDNNNEQFF; cdr3_nt: TGCGCCAGCAAGGACAATAACAATGAGCAGTTCTTC; d_call: -; clone_size: -; v_call: TRBV5-1; cdr3_length: 12; j_call: TRBJ2-1
cdr3_aa: CASSLDRTGGPMNTEAFF; cdr3_nt: TGTGCCAGCAGCTTAGACCGGACAGGGGGACCGATGAACACTGAAGCTTTCTTT; d_call: TRBD1; clone_size: -; v_call: TRBV11-3; cdr3_length: 18; j_call: TRBJ1-1
cdr3_aa: CASSFSTGGILEAFF; cdr3_nt: TGTGCCAGCAGTTTTTCCACAGGGGGGATTCTGGAAGCTTTCTTT; d_call: TRBD1; clone_size: -; v_call: TRBV28; cdr3_length: 15; j_call: TRBJ1-1
cdr3_aa: CSVLNAPGQKNTEAFF; cdr3_nt: TGCAGCGTCCTAAATGCACCGGGACAGAAGAACACTGAAGCTTTCTTT; d_call: TRBD1; clone_size: -; v_call: TRBV29-1; cdr3_length: 16; j_call: TRBJ1-1